This T cell receptor beta chain was recovered during a study of fetal regulatory T cell absence and autoimmunity. CDR3 size: 19 residues. This clone was found once. This was a survey-level run. Assay used: immunoSEQ multiplex PCR; TCRdb lists only in-frame clones, some missing. The repertoire holds about 95,000 clones, with 72% as singletons. V usage is TRBV7-5 and J usage is TRBJ1-5. TRBV7-5 is tagged as a pseudogene. Sequenced material: pancreas tissue. This TCR derives from a male donor with IPEX syndrome. CDR3 DNA: TGTGTCAGAAGCTTAGCTGAGTCCCTTTTATCCTATAGCAATCAGCCCCAGCATTTT. Translating gives CVRSLAESLLSYSNQPQHF.